This section outlines one T cell receptor (beta chain) sequence together with its context. The isolated RNA, all of it, was reverse transcribed, so expressed TCRB transcripts were what got sequenced. TCRdb's table, derived via immunoSEQ multiplex PCR, lists solely in-frame clones and lacks some. The data hold under 350,000 clones, with 7.5% to 9.5% observed a single time. The V and J ends lost 2 bases and 3 bases respectively, with 6 bases between them. Germline V gives CDR1 SGHRS, CDR2 YFSETQ. CDR3 length equals 12 residues. Per donor, one heparinised blood draw averaged approximately 120 mL. This entry is derived from a study of beta chain features in type 1 diabetes. About the research overall: No age, gender or cell yield differences were seen between patients and healthy donors.

The TCR originated in a woman under 30 in good health. The J gene is TRBJ2-7, the V gene TRBV5-1; D unclear. The sample taken for sequencing was central memory CD4+ T cells from blood. The CDR3 DNA sequence: TGCGCCAGCAGCTTAATAGGCTACGAGCAGTACTTC. It codes for CASSLIGYEQYF.